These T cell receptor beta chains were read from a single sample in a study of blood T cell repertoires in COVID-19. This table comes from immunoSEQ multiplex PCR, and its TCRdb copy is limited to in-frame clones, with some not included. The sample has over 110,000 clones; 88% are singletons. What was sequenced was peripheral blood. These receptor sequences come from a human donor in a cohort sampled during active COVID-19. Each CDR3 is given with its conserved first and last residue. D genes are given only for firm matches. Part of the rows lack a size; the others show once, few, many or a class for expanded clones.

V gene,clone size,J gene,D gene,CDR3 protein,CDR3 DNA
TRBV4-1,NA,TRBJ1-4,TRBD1,CASSPSGTGNEKLFF,TGCGCCAGCAGCCCATCCGGGACAGGGAATGAAAAACTGTTTTTT
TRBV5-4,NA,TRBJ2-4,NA,CASSLGGLQNIQYF,TGTGCCAGCAGCTTGGGGGGACTGCAAAACATTCAGTACTTC
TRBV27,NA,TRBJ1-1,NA,CASSPRWRSLTGSGEAFF,TGTGCCAGCAGTCCCCGGTGGAGAAGTCTAACAGGGTCCGGTGAAGCTTTCTTT
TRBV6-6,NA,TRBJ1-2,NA,CASSYSAGAVYGYTF,TGTGCCAGCAGTTACTCGGCAGGGGCGGTCTATGGCTACACCTTC
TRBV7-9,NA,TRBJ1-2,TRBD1,CASSLETGSGYTF,TGTGCCAGCAGCTTAGAGACAGGGAGTGGCTACACCTTC
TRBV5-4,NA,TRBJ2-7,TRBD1,CASSLAAGGLYEQYF,TGTGCCAGCAGCTTGGCGGCAGGGGGCCTCTACGAGCAGTACTTC
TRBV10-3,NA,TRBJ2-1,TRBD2,CAITQRLAGGSSYNEQFF,TGTGCCATCACTCAGAGGCTAGCGGGGGGGAGCTCCTACAATGAGCAGTTCTTC
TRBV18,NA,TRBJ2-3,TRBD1,CASSPQGAGSTDTQYF,TGTGCCAGCTCACCCCAGGGGGCGGGGAGCACAGATACGCAGTATTTT
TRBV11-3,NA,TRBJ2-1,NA,CASSLGPGENEQFF,TGTGCCAGCAGCTTAGGTCCAGGGGAGAATGAGCAGTTCTTC
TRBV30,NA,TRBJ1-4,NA,CALTRGGGRLFF,TGTGCCTTGACTCGGGGAGGGGGAAGACTGTTTTTT
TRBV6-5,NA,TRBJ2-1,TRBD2,CASSLLAGGYPEQFF,TGTGCCAGCAGTCTACTAGCGGGGGGTTACCCGGAGCAGTTCTTC
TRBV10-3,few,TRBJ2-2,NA,CAISGGVGNTGELFF,TGTGCCATCAGTGGCGGGGTTGGGAACACCGGGGAGCTGTTTTTT
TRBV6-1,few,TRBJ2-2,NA,CASSEDYLNTGELFF,TGTGCCAGCAGTGAGGACTACCTGAACACCGGGGAGCTGTTTTTT
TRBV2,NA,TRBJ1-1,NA,CASSEGPRHPNTEAFF,TGTGCCAGCAGTGAAGGGCCGCGACATCCGAACACTGAAGCTTTCTTT
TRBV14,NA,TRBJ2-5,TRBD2,CASSQDKGLALTRETQYF,TGTGCCAGCAGCCAAGATAAGGGACTAGCATTAACGCGGGAGACCCAGTACTTC
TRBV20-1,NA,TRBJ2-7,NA,CSAQEIQEQYF,TGCAGTGCTCAGGAAATACAAGAGCAGTACTTC
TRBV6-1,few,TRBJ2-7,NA,CASSEGLTYEQYF,TGTGCCAGCAGTGAAGGGCTGACCTACGAGCAGTACTTC
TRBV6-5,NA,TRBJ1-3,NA,CASSAGVGNTIYF,TGTGCCAGCAGCGCCGGAGTTGGAAACACCATATATTTT
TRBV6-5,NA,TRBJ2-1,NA,CASSLGGAYNEQFF,TGTGCCAGCAGTTTGGGTGGGGCTTACAATGAGCAGTTCTTC
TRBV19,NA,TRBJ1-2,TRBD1,CASSIGQGGYGYTF,TGTGCCAGTAGTATCGGACAGGGCGGCTATGGCTACACCTTC
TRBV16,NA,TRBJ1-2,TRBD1,CASSQSTGGRGYTF,TGTGCCAGCAGCCAATCGACAGGGGGCCGGGGCTACACCTTC
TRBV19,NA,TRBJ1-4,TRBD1,CASSGTGGEEKLFF,TGTGCCAGTAGCGGGACAGGGGGGGAAGAAAAACTGTTTTTT
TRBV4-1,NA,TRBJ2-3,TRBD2,CASSHPSGDSTDTQYF,TGCGCCAGCAGCCATCCTAGCGGGGATAGCACAGATACGCAGTATTTT
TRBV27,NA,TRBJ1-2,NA,CASSLGGVNYGYTF,TGTGCCAGCAGTTTAGGAGGAGTTAACTATGGCTACACCTTC
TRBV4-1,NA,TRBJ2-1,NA,CASSPRQTTYNEQFF,TGCGCCAGCAGCCCCAGGCAAACGACCTACAATGAGCAGTTCTTC
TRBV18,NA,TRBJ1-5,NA,CASSGDSNQPQHF,TGTGCCAGCTCCGGGGATAGCAATCAGCCCCAGCATTTT
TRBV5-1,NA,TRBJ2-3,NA,CASSLWGHGDTQYF,TGCGCCAGCAGCCTTTGGGGGCACGGGGATACGCAGTATTTT
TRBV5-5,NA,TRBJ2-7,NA,CASRRESYEQYF,TGTGCCAGCAGAAGGGAGTCCTACGAGCAGTACTTC
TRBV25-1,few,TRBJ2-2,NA,CASSDRGETGELFF,TGTGCCAGCAGTGACAGGGGCGAGACCGGGGAGCTGTTTTTT
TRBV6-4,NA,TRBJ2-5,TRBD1,CASSTWTGKIEETQYF,TGTGCCAGCAGCACCTGGACAGGGAAGATTGAGGAGACCCAGTACTTC
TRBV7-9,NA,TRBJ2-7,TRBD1,CASRPDRDNRYEQYF,TGTGCCAGCAGACCGGACAGGGATAATAGGTACGAGCAGTACTTC
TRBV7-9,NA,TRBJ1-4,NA,CASTRGGLDEKLFF,TGTGCCAGCACCCGTGGAGGGTTGGATGAAAAACTGTTTTTT